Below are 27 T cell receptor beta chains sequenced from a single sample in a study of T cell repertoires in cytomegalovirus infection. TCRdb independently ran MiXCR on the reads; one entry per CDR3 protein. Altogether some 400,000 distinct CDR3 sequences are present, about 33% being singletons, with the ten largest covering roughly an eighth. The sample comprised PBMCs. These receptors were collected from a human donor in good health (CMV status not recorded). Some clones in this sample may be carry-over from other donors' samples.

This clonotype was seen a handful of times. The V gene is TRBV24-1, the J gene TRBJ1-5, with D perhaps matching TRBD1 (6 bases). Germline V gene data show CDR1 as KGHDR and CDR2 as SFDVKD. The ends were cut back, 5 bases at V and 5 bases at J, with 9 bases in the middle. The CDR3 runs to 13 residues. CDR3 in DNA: TGTGCCACCAGTGGGGCAGGGGATCAGCCCCAGCATTTT. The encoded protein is CATSGAGDQPQHF.

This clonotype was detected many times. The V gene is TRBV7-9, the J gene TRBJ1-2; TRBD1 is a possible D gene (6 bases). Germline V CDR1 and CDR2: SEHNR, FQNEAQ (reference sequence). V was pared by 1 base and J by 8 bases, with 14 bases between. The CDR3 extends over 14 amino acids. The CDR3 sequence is CASSLGLGGSGYTF. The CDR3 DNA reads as TGTGCCAGCAGCTTAGGTTTGGGGGGCAGCGGCTACACCTTC. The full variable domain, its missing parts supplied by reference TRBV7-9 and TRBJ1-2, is DTGVSQNPRHKITKRGQNVTFRCDPISEHNRLYWYRQTLGQGPEFLTYFQNEAQLEKSRLLSDRFSAERPKGSFSTLEIQRTEQGDSAMYLCASSLGLGGSGYTFGSGTRLTVV.

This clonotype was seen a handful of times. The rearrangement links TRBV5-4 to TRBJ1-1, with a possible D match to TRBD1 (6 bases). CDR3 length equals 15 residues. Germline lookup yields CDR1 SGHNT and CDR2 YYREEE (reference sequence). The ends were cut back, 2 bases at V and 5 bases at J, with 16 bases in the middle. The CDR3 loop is CASSFDRIMRTEAFF. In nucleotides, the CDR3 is TGTGCCAGCAGCTTCGACAGGATAATGAGGACTGAAGCTTTCTTT.

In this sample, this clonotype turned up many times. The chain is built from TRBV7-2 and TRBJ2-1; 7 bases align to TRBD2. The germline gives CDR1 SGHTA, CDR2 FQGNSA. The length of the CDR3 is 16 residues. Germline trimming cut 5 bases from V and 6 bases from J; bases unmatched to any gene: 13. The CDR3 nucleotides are TGTGCCAGCAGCCGAATCGGGGAGGGAAAGCGCAATGAGCAGTTCTTC. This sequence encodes CASSRIGEGKRNEQFF.

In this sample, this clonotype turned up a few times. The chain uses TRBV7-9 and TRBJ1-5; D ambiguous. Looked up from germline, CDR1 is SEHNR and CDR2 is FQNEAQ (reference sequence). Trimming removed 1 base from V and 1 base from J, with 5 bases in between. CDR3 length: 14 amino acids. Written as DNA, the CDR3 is TGTGCCAGCAGCTTAGGGGCCAGCAATCAGCCCCAGCATTTT. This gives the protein CASSLGASNQPQHF.

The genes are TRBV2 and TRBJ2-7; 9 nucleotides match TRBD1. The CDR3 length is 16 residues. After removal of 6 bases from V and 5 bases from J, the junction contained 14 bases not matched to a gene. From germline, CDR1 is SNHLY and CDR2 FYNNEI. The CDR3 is CASRTSRGQGRHEQYF. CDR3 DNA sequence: TGTGCCAGCAGAACCAGCCGGGGACAGGGTAGACACGAGCAGTACTTC.

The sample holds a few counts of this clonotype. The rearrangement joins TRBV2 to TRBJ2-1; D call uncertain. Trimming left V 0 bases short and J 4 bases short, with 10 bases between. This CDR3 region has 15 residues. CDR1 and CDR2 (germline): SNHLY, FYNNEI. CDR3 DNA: TGTGCCAGCAGTGAAGCGCTTCCAGATTACAATGAGCAGTTCTTC. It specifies CASSEALPDYNEQFF.

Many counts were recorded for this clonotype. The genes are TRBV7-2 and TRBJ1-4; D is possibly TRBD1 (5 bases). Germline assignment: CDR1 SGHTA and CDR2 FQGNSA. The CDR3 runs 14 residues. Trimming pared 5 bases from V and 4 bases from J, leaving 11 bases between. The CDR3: CASSPGHSNEKLFF. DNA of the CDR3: TGTGCCAGCAGCCCTGGACACAGTAATGAAAAACTGTTTTTT.

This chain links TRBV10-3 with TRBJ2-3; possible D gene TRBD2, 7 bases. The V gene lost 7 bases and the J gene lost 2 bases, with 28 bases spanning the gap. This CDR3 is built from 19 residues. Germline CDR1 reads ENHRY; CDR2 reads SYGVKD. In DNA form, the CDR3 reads TGTGCCATCAATGCCGTAGGACTATTGGGGGGGGCCGCCACAGATACGCAGTATTTT. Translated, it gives CAINAVGLLGGAATDTQYF.

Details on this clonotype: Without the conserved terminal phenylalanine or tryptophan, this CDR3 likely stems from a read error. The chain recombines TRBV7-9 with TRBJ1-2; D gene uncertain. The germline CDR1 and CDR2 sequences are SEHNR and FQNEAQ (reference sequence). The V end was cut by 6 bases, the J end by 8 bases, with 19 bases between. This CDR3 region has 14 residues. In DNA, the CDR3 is TGTGCCAGCAGTTCCCGGCCGCCGGTGGAGGGCTACACCTGC. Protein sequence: CASSSRPPVEGYTC.

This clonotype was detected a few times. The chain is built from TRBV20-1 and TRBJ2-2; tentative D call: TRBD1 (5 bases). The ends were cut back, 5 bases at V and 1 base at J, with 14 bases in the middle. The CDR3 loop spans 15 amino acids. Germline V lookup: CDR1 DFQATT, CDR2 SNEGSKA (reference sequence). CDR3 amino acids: CSAGRTTGNTGELFF. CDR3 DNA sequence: TGCAGTGCTGGGCGTACTACAGGGAACACCGGGGAGCTGTTTTTT.

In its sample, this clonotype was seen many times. The DNA for the CDR3 is TGTGCCAGCAGCTTAGTACAAGCCTACGAGCAGTACTTC. Translation: CASSLVQAYEQYF. The rearrangement links TRBV11-2 to TRBJ2-7; D uncertain. Germline V gene data show CDR1 as SGHAT and CDR2 as FQNNGV. The V and J ends lost 1 base and 2 bases respectively, with 6 bases between them. This CDR3 has 13 residues.

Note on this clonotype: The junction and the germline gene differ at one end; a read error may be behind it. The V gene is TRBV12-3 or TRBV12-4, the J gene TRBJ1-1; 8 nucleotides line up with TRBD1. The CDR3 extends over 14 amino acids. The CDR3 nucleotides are TGTGCCAGCAGATCAACGGGACAGGACACTGAAGCTTGCTTT. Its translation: CASRSTGQDTEACF.

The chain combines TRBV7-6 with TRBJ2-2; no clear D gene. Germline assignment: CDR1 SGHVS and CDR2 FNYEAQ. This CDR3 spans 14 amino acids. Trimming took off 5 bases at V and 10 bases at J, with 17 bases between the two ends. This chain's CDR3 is CASSTTGETLELFF. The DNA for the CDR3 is TGTGCCAGCAGCACGACTGGGGAAACCTTGGAGCTGTTTTTT.

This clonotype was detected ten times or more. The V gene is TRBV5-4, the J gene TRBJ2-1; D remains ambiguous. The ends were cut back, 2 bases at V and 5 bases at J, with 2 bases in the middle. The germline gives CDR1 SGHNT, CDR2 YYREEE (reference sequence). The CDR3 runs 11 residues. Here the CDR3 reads CASSFDNEQFF. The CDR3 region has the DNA TGTGCCAGCAGCTTTGACAATGAGCAGTTCTTC.

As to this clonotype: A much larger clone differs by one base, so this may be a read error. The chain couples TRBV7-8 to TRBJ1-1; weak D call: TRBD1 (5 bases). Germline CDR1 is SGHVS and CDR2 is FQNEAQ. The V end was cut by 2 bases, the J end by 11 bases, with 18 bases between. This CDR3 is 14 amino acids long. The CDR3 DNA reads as TGTGCCAGCAGCTTAATTGGTGGGGACCGCCACGCTTTCTTT. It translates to CASSLIGGDRHAFF. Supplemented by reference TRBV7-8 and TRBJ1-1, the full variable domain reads GAGVSQSPRYKVAKRGQDVALRCDPISGHVSLFWYQQALGQGPEFLTYFQNEAQLDKSGLPSDRFFAERPEGSVSTLKIQRTQQEDSAVYLCASSLIGGDRHAFFGQGTRLTVV.

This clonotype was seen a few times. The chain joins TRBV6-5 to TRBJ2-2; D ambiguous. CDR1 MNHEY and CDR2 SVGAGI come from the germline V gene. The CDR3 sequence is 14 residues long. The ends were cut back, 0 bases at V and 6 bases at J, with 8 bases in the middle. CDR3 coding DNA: TGTGCCAGCAGTTACTCGAGGTTTGCCGGGGAGCTGTTTTTT. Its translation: CASSYSRFAGELFF.

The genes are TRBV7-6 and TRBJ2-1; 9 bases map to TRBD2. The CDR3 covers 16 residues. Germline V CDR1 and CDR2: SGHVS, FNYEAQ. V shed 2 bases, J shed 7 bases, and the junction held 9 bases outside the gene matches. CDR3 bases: TGTGCCAGCAGCTTATCGCGGGGGGGGACTTGGAATGAGCAGTTCTTC. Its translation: CASSLSRGGTWNEQFF.

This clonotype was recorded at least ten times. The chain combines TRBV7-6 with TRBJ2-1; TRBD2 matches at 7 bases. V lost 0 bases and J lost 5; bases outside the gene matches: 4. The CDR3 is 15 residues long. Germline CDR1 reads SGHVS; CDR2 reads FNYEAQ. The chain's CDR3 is CASSLAPSGHNEQFF. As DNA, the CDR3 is TGTGCCAGCAGCTTAGCACCTAGCGGTCACAATGAGCAGTTCTTC.

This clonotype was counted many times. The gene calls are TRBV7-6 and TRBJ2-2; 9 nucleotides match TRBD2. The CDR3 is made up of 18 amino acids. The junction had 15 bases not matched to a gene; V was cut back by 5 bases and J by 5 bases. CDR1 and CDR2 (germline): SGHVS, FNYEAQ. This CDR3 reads CASSPRWAGGPQTGELFF. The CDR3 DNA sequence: TGTGCCAGCAGCCCCCGTTGGGCGGGGGGGCCGCAAACCGGGGAGCTGTTTTTT.

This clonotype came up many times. Here the CDR3 reads CASSFRDRASYEQYF. The CDR3 coding sequence is TGTGCCAGCAGCTTCCGGGACAGGGCATCCTACGAGCAGTACTTC. The chain uses TRBV7-8 and TRBJ2-7, with 9 bases matching TRBD1. Germline V gene data show CDR1 as SGHVS and CDR2 as FQNEAQ. This CDR3 has 15 amino acids. Germline trimming cut 3 bases from V and 1 base from J; bases unmatched to any gene: 4.

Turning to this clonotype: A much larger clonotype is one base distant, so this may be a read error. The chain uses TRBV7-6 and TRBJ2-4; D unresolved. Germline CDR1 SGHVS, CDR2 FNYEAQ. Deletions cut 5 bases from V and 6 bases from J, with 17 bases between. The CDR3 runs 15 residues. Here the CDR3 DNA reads TGTGCCAGCAGCGCCCTAGTCGGGTTCAGAAACATTCAGTACTTC. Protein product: CASSALVGFRNIQYF. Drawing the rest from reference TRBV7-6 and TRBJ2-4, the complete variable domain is GAGVSQSPRYKVTKRGQDVALRCDPISGHVSLYWYRQALGQGPEFLTYFNYEAQQDKSGLPNDRFSAERPEGSISTLTIQRTEQRDSAMYRCASSALVGFRNIQYFGAGTRLSVL.

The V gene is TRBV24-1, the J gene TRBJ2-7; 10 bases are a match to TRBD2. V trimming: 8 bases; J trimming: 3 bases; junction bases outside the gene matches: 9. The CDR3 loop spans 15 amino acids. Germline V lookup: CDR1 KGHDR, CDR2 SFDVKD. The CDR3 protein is CATMLITSGDYEQYF. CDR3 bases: TGTGCCACCATGCTGATCACTAGCGGGGACTACGAGCAGTACTTC.

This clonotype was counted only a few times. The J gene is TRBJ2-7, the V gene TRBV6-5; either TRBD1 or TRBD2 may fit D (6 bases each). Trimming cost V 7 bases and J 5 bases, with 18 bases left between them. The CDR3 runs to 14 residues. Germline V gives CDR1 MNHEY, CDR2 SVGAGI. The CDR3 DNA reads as TGTGCCAGCAACCAAATGGGGGCGGGGAACGAGCAGTACTTC. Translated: CASNQMGAGNEQYF.

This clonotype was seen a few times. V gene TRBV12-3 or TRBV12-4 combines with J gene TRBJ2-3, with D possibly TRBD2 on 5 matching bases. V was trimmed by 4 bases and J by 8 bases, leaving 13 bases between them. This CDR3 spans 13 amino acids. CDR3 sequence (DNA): TGTGCCAGCAGTTGGAGCGGCGACGGTACGCAGTATTTT. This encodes CASSWSGDGTQYF.

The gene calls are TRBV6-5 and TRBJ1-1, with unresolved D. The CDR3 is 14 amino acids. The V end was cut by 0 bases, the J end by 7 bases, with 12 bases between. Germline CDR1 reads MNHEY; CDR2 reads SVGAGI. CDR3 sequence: CASSYSSSEHEAFF. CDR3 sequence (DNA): TGTGCCAGCAGTTACTCGAGCTCGGAACATGAAGCTTTCTTT.

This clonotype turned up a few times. The CDR3 bases are TGTGCCAGCAGCGCAGCAGAGACCCAGTACTTC. This sequence encodes CASSAAETQYF. This chain uses TRBV7-2 with TRBJ2-5; D unclear. Trimming pared 5 bases from V and 4 bases from J, leaving 5 bases between. Germline V gives CDR1 SGHTA, CDR2 FQGNSA. The CDR3 has 11 amino acids.